Ten or more counts support the clone carrying this T cell receptor beta chain. V gave up 0 bases and J gave up 0 bases, with 15 bases separating them. Per germline, CDR1 MGHRA and CDR2 YSYEKL. The CDR3 length is 18 residues. Time point indicated: sample taken at primary tumor resection. Sequencing covered unsorted whole RNA taken from tumor, nontumor lung or frozen PBMC. The sample originates from a study of spatial heterogeneity in lung cancer. Individually, TCR cDNA molecules were each labelled with a unique molecular identifier. TCRdb independently ran MiXCR on the 5' RACE reads; one entry per CDR3 protein. The sample records about 21,000 distinct CDR3 sequences, 4.6% being singletons.

The sample in question was PBMCs, obtained at surgery. The genes are TRBV4-1 and TRBJ1-3; tentatively, D is TRBD1 (5 bases). The receptor was derived from a male donor with early-stage non-small cell lung cancer. CDR3 DNA sequence: TGCGCCAGCAGCCAAGATGGGGCGAACCGGCTCTCTGGAAACACCATATATTTT. Its protein is CASSQDGANRLSGNTIYF.